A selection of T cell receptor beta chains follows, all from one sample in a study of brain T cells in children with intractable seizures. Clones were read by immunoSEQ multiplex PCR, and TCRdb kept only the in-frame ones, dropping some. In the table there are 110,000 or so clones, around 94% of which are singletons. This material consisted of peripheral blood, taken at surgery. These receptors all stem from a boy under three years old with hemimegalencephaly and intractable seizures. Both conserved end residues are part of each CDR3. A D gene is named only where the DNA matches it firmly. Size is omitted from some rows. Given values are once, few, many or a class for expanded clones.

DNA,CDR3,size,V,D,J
TGTGCCAGCCGGGGACCGGGGAACACTGAAGCTTTCTTT,CASRGPGNTEAFF,NA,TRBV6-5,NA,TRBJ1-1
TGTGCCAGTAGTATAGGGGGGGATAGCAATCAGCCCCAGCATTTT,CASSIGGDSNQPQHF,NA,TRBV19,NA,TRBJ1-5
TGTGCCAGCAGTGATGAACTAGCGGGAGGGGAGACCCAGTACTTC,CASSDELAGGETQYF,NA,TRBV28,TRBD2,TRBJ2-5
TGTGCCAGCAGCTTCCGGACAGGGCCTATAGCTTTCTTT,CASSFRTGPIAFF,NA,TRBV7-8,TRBD1,TRBJ1-1
TGCGCCAGCAGCTGGACAGGAGGGGGTTCACCCCTCCACTTT,CASSWTGGGSPLHF,NA,TRBV5-1,TRBD1,TRBJ1-6
TGTGCCAGCAGCGTGGGCGGGAGCTACGAGCAGTACTTC,CASSVGGSYEQYF,NA,TRBV9,TRBD2,TRBJ2-7
TGTGCCACCGGTACGGGACTACCCTACGAGCAGTACTTC,CATGTGLPYEQYF,NA,TRBV10-3,TRBD2,TRBJ2-7
TGTGCCACCAGTGGAAAGGGCGCTACTCCTCTTGAAGCTTTCTTT,CATSGKGATPLEAFF,NA,TRBV24-1,NA,TRBJ1-1
TGTGCCAGCAGTTACATTGGGTCACCACTCTCTGCAAACACCATATATTTT,CASSYIGSPLSANTIYF,NA,TRBV28,NA,TRBJ1-3
TGTGCCAGCAGTTTGTGGGCCGGGGGGAGCTCCTACGAGCAGTACTTC,CASSLWAGGSSYEQYF,once,TRBV27,TRBD2,TRBJ2-7
TGCGCCAGCAGCTTGGGACAGGGACCAAATAACTATGGCTACACCTTC,CASSLGQGPNNYGYTF,once,TRBV5-1,TRBD1,TRBJ1-2
TGTGCCAGCAGCCCCCGGGGATGGGTCCGGGGGAATGAGCAGTTCTTC,CASSPRGWVRGNEQFF,NA,TRBV5-8,NA,TRBJ2-1
TGTGCCAGCAGCGTTGGTGGGTCGGGTGAGCAGTACTTC,CASSVGGSGEQYF,NA,TRBV9,NA,TRBJ2-7
TGTGCCAGCAGTTTACGTACAGAATATGGCTACACCTTC,CASSLRTEYGYTF,NA,TRBV25-1,NA,TRBJ1-2
TGTGCCAGCAGCCCCTCCCCGGGAGGCTACACCTTC,CASSPSPGGYTF,NA,TRBV4-2,NA,TRBJ1-2
TGCGCCAGCAGCTTGAGGGAGAACAGGGGATACGATGAGCAGTTCTTC,CASSLRENRGYDEQFF,NA,TRBV5-1,TRBD1,TRBJ2-1
TGTGCCAGCAGTTTCGGTGTGGATCAGCCCCAGCATTTT,CASSFGVDQPQHF,NA,TRBV12-3/TRBV12-4,NA,TRBJ1-5
TGTGCCAGCAGTTTATGGGGGACAGGGATCAGCTACGAGCAGTACTTC,CASSLWGTGISYEQYF,NA,TRBV28,TRBD1,TRBJ2-7
TGTGCCTGGGGCGGGCTAGCGGGAGAGAAGTACAATGAGCAGTTCTTC,CAWGGLAGEKYNEQFF,NA,TRBV30,TRBD2,TRBJ2-1
TGTGCCAGCAGTTTCGCGCAGGGGATAGCAACTAATGAAAAACTGTTTTTT,CASSFAQGIATNEKLFF,NA,TRBV28,NA,TRBJ1-4
TGTGCCAGCAGTCCTCCGCAGGGTAACACTGAAGCTTTCTTT,CASSPPQGNTEAFF,NA,TRBV28,NA,TRBJ1-1
TGTGCCAGCAGACCTACAGGGAGAGTGGTCTACGAGCAGTACTTC,CASRPTGRVVYEQYF,once,TRBV6-2/TRBV6-3,NA,TRBJ2-7
TGTGCCAGCCGGAGGGAGGGGGACTATGGCTACACCTTC,CASRREGDYGYTF,NA,TRBV2,NA,TRBJ1-2
TGTGCCAGTAGTATAGATTGGCAGGGAGATTCACCCCTCCACTTT,CASSIDWQGDSPLHF,NA,TRBV19,NA,TRBJ1-6
TGTGCCAGCAGTCGAATAGTTAACACTGAAGCTTTCTTT,CASSRIVNTEAFF,NA,TRBV6-5,NA,TRBJ1-1
TGTGCCAGCAGCGCCCTAGCGGGAGGGCAAGAGACCCAGTACTTC,CASSALAGGQETQYF,NA,TRBV7-3,TRBD2,TRBJ2-5
TGTGCCAGCAGTCACCGGGACTACCAAGAGACCCAGTACTTC,CASSHRDYQETQYF,NA,TRBV13,NA,TRBJ2-5
TGTGCCAGCAGTTTATCGAGTCCCGGGACAGGGGGGTATGGCTACACCTTC,CASSLSSPGTGGYGYTF,NA,TRBV27,TRBD1,TRBJ1-2
TGTGCCAGCAGCTTATTTGGCGGGGGAGGGGACAATGAGCAGTTCTTC,CASSLFGGGGDNEQFF,NA,TRBV7-9,TRBD2,TRBJ2-1
TGTGCCAGCGCAATCACAGATACGCAGTATTTT,CASAITDTQYF,NA,TRBV2,NA,TRBJ2-3
TGTGCCAGCAGCGGGGGCTCCGGGACTAGCTACTACGAGCAGTACTTC,CASSGGSGTSYYEQYF,NA,TRBV9,TRBD2,TRBJ2-7
TGCGCCAGCAGCGCTCTATCGAACACCGGGGAGCTGTTTTTT,CASSALSNTGELFF,NA,TRBV5-1,NA,TRBJ2-2
TGTGCCAGCAGCGTGACCTCTAGCGGGAGTTTCTACGAGCAGTACTTC,CASSVTSSGSFYEQYF,once,TRBV11-2,TRBD2,TRBJ2-7
TGTGCCAGCAGCTTCCGGGGGGGCCCCTACGAGCAGTACTTC,CASSFRGGPYEQYF,NA,TRBV11-3,TRBD2,TRBJ2-7
TGTGCCAGCAGTGAATACCAGCACGCAGATACGCAGTATTTT,CASSEYQHADTQYF,once,TRBV25-1,NA,TRBJ2-3
TGTGCCAGCAGCCCCAGGGAGGGCTACGAGCAGTACTTC,CASSPREGYEQYF,NA,TRBV3-1/TRBV3-2,TRBD2,TRBJ2-7
TGTGCCAGCAAAAGGGACTGGGGCCCCGAAAAACTGTTTTTT,CASKRDWGPEKLFF,NA,TRBV6-5,NA,TRBJ1-4
TGTGCCAGCAGCAAAGTGCTAGCCAAAAACATTCAGTACTTC,CASSKVLAKNIQYF,NA,TRBV7-9,NA,TRBJ2-4
TGTGCCAGTAGTCAACAGGCACTTGGTTCACCCCTCCACTTT,CASSQQALGSPLHF,NA,TRBV19,NA,TRBJ1-6
TGTGCCAGCAGCTTAGCCAGGATTTCCTACGAGCAGTACTTC,CASSLARISYEQYF,NA,TRBV7-8,NA,TRBJ2-7
TGTGCCACCAGCACCACAGGCTCCTACGAGCAGTACTTC,CATSTTGSYEQYF,NA,TRBV24-1,NA,TRBJ2-7
TGTGCCAGCAGCTTAGCGCTAGGGGTGAACACTGAAGCTTTCTTT,CASSLALGVNTEAFF,NA,TRBV7-9,NA,TRBJ1-1
TGTGCCAGCAGCCCCCCGGGTACAGAGACCCAGTACTTC,CASSPPGTETQYF,NA,TRBV7-3,NA,TRBJ2-5
TGTGCCAGCAGCTCGACCGGGACAGGGGCCTACGAGCAGTACTTC,CASSSTGTGAYEQYF,NA,TRBV7-3,TRBD1,TRBJ2-7
TGTGCCAGCTCACCAATGGTGATAGCGGGTCAAGAGACCCAGTACTTC,CASSPMVIAGQETQYF,NA,TRBV18,TRBD2,TRBJ2-5
TGTGCCAGCAGTCCAACTAGCGGGGGTACCTACGAGCAGTACTTC,CASSPTSGGTYEQYF,once,TRBV6-5,TRBD2,TRBJ2-7
TGTGCCAGCAGCTTAGGCGAGCAGTACTTC,CASSLGEQYF,NA,TRBV7-2,NA,TRBJ2-7
TGTGCCAGCAGCTTAGCGCATGGCTACACCTTC,CASSLAHGYTF,NA,TRBV7-8,NA,TRBJ1-2
TGTGCCAGCATCGACCACATGAACACTGAAGCTTTCTTT,CASIDHMNTEAFF,NA,TRBV28,NA,TRBJ1-1
TGTGCCAGCAGTTGGGACCTCGCACTAGCGGGAGGGTACAATGAGCAGTTCTTC,CASSWDLALAGGYNEQFF,NA,TRBV28,TRBD2,TRBJ2-1
TGTGCCAGCAGCTTAAGGATAGGGACAGGGGGCTTCGAGACCCAGTACTTC,CASSLRIGTGGFETQYF,NA,TRBV7-3,TRBD1,TRBJ2-5
TGTGCCAGCAGCGCCTATCCAGACCGCTACGAGCAGTACTTC,CASSAYPDRYEQYF,NA,TRBV7-2,NA,TRBJ2-7
TGTGCCAGCAGCCTTGTCGCTAGCGGAGGTCCCCTCTCCTACAATGAGCAGTTCTTC,CASSLVASGGPLSYNEQFF,NA,TRBV28,TRBD2,TRBJ2-1
TGTGCCAGCAGTTTTGGACTAGCCGAAGAGCAGTTCTTC,CASSFGLAEEQFF,NA,TRBV27,TRBD2,TRBJ2-1
TGTGCCAGTCAGGCGGGAGCGACCTTTTACAATGAGCAGTTCTTC,CASQAGATFYNEQFF,NA,TRBV6-5,TRBD2,TRBJ2-1